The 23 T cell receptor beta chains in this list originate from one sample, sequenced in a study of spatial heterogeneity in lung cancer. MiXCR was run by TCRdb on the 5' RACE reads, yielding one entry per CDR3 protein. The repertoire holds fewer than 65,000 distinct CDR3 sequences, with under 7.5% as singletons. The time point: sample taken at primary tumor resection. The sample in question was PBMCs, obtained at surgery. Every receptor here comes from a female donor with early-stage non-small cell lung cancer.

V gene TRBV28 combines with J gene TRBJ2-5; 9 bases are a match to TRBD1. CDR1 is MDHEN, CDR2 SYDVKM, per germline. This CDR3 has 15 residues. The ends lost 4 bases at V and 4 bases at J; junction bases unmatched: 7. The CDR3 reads CASSSRTGVRETQYF. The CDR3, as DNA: TGTGCCAGCAGTTCCCGGACAGGGGTTCGAGAGACCCAGTACTTC.

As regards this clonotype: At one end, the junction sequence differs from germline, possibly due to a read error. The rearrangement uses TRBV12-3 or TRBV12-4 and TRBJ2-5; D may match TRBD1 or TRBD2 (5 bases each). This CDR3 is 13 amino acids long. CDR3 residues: CPSSTGTGKTQYF. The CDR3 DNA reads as TGTCCCAGCAGTACCGGGACCGGCAAGACCCAGTACTTC.

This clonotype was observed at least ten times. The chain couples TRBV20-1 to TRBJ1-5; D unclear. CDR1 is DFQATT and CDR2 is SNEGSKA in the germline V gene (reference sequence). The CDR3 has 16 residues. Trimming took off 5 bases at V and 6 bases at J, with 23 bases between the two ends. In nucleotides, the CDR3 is TGCAGTGCTCCCCAGGAGGGCAGTTTATTGGGTCAGCCCCAGCATTTT. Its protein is CSAPQEGSLLGQPQHF.

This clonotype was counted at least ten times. CDR3 loop: CASRRIKAEAFF. The CDR3 nucleotides read TGTGCCAGCAGAAGAATCAAGGCAGAAGCTTTCTTT. This chain joins TRBV28 and TRBJ1-1; D unclear. CDR3 length: 12 residues. CDR1 and CDR2 (germline): MDHEN, SYDVKM. Between the trimmed V and J ends, which lost 6 bases and 8 bases, there was a span of 13 bases. Drawing the rest from reference TRBV28 and TRBJ1-1, the complete variable domain is DVKVTQSSRYLVKRTGEKVFLECVQDMDHENMFWYRQDPGLGLRLIYFSYDVKMKEKGDIPEGYSVSREKKERFSLILESASTNQTSMYLCASRRIKAEAFFGQGTRLTVV.

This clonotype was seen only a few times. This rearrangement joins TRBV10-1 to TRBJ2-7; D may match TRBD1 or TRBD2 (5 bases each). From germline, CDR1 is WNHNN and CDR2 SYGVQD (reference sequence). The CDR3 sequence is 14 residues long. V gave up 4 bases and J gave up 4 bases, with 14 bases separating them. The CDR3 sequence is CASSVRDRFYEQYV. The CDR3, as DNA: TGCGCCAGCAGTGTTAGGGACCGTTTTTACGAGCAGTACGTC.

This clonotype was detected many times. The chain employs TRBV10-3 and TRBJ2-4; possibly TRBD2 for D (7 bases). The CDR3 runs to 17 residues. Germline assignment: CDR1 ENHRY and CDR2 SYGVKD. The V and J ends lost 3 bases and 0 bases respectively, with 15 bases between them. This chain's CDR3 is CAISEEGGQIAKNIQYF. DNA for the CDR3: TGTGCCATCAGTGAAGAGGGGGGGCAGATAGCCAAAAACATTCAGTACTTC.

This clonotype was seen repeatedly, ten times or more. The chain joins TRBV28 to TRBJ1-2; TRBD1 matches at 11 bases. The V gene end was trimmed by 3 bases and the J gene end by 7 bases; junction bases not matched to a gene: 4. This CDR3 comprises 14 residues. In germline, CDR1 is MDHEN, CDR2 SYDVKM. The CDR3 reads CASSFFGTGGGYTF. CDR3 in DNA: TGTGCCAGCAGTTTTTTCGGGACAGGGGGTGGCTACACCTTC.

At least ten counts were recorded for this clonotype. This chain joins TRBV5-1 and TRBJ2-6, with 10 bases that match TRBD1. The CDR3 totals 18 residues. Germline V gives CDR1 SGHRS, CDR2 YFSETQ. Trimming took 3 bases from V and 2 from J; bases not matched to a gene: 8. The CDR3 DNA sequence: TGCGCCAGCAGCTCCTGGACAGGGGGTTTTACTGGGGCCAACGTCCTGACTTTC. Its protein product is CASSSWTGGFTGANVLTF.

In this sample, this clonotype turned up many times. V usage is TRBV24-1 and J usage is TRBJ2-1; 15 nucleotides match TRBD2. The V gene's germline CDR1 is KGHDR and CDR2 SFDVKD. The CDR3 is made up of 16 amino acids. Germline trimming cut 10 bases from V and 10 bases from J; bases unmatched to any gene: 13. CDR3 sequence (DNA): TGTGCCACGTCGGGACTAGCGGGGGGACCCCGAGTGGAGCAGTTCTTC. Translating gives CATSGLAGGPRVEQFF.

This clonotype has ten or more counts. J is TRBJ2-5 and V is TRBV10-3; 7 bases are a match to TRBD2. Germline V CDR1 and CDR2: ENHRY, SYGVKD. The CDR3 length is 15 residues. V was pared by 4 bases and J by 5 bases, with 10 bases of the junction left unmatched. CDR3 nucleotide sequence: TGTGCCATCAGTGGTGGAAGCGGGGCAGGGGAGACCCAGTACTTC. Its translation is CAISGGSGAGETQYF.

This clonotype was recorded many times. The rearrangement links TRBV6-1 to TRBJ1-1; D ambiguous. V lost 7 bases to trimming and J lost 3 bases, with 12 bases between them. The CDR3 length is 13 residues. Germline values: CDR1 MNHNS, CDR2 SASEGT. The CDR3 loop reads CASNPTTYTEAFF. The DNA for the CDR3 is TGTGCCAGCAACCCGACGACTTACACTGAAGCTTTCTTT.

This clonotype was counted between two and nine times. CDR3 nucleotides: TGCAGTGCTGGGGACAACAGGCGCTCCTACGAGCAGTACTTC. This sequence encodes CSAGDNRRSYEQYF. This chain uses TRBV20-1 with TRBJ2-7; TRBD1 is a possible D gene (6 bases). The germline CDR1 and CDR2 sequences are DFQATT and SNEGSKA (reference sequence). The CDR3 has 14 amino acids. Trimming shortened V by 5 bases and J by 0 bases, and 14 bases separated the two germline ends.

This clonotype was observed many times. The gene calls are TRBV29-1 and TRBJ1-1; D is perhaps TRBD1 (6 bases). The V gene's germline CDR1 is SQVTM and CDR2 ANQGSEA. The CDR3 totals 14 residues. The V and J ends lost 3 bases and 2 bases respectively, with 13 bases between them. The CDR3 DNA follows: TGCAGCGTTGAGTGGGGGGCGGGTAACACTGAAGCTTTCTTT. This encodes CSVEWGAGNTEAFF.

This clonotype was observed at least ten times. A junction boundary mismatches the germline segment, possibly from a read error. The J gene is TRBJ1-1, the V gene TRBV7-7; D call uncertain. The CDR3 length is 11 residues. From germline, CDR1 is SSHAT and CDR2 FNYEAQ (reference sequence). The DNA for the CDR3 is TGTGCTAGCAGGAGTAACACTGAAGCTTTCTTT. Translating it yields CASRSNTEAFF.

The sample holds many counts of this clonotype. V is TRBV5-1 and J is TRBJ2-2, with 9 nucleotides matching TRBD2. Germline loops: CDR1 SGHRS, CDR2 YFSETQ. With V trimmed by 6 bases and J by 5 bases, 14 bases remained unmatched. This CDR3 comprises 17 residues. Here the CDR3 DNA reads TGCGCCAGCAAAGCAGCGGGGGGCCCGAGTCGGACCGGGGAGCTGTTTTTT. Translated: CASKAAGGPSRTGELFF.

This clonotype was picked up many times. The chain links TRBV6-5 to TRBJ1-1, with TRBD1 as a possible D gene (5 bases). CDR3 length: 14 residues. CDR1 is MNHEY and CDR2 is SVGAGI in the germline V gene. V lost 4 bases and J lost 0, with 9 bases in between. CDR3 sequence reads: CASSWGSMNTEAFF. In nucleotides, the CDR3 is TGTGCCAGCAGTTGGGGCAGTATGAACACTGAAGCTTTCTTT.

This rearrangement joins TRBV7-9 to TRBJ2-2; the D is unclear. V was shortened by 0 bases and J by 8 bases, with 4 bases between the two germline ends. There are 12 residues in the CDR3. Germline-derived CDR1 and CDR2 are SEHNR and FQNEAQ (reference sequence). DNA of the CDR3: TGTGCCAGCAGCTTAGCGCGAGGGGAGCTGTTTTTT. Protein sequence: CASSLARGELFF.

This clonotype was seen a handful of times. Written as DNA, the CDR3 is TGTGCCAGTAGTATACAGGGGAGCGGAAAGACCCAGTACTTC. It is translated as CASSIQGSGKTQYF. The chain is built from TRBV19 and TRBJ2-5, with D perhaps TRBD1 (6 bases). Germline V gene data show CDR1 as LNHDA and CDR2 as SQIVND (reference sequence). Trimming shortened V by 2 bases and J by 6 bases, and 13 bases separated the two germline ends. CDR3 length: 14 residues. The whole variable domain, remainder taken from reference TRBV19 and TRBJ2-5, is DGGITQSPKYLFRKEGQNVTLSCEQNLNHDAMYWYRQDPGQGLRLIYYSQIVNDFQKGDIAEGYSVSREKKESFPLTVTSAQKNPTAFYLCASSIQGSGKTQYFGPGTRLLVL.

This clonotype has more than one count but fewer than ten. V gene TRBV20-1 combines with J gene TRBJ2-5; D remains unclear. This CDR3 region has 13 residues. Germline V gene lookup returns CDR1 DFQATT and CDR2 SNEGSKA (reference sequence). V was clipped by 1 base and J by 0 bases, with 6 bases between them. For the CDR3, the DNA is TGCAGTGCTAGAGCCACTAACCAAGAGACCCAGTACTTC. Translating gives CSARATNQETQYF.

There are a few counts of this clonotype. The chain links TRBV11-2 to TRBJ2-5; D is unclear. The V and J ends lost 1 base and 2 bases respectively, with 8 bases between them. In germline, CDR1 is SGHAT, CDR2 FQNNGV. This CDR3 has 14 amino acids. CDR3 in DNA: TGTGCCAGCAGCTTAGCGGCGGAACAAGAGACCCAGTACTTC. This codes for CASSLAAEQETQYF.

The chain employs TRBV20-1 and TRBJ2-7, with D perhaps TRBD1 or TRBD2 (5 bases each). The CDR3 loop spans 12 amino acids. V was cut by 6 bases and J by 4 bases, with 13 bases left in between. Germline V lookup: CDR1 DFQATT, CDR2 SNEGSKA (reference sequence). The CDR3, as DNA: TGCAGTGCCTCAGGGACCGGATACGAGCAGTACGTC. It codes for CSASGTGYEQYV.

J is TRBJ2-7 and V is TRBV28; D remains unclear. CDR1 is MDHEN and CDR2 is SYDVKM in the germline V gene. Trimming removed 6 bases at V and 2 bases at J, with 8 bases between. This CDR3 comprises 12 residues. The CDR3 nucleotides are TGTGCCAGCAGCAGGTCCCCCTACGAGCAGTACGTC. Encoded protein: CASSRSPYEQYV.

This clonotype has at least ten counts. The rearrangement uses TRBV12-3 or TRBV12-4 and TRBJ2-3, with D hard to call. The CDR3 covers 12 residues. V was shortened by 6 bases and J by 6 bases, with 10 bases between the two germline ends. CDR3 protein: CASSDGFDTQYF. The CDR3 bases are TGTGCCAGCAGCGACGGATTTGATACGCAGTATTTT.